The rows below give T cell receptor beta chains drawn from one sample of a study of regulatory T cells in long-lasting Graves disease. TCRdb reprocessed the multiplex PCR reads via MiXCR and lists one record per CDR3 protein. The table records around 450,000 distinct CDR3 sequences, about 15% of them present only once. These data were likewise used in another study, on T cells in Graves' hyperthyroidism and ophthalmopathy.

The sample was peripheral blood mononuclear cells (PBMCs), taken at new diagnosis, from a patient treated with antithyroid drugs. All receptors come from a woman aged 40 to 55 with Graves disease. CDR3s include the opening cysteine and the closing phenylalanine or tryptophan. D genes are given only for firm matches. Only part of the rows carry a size: once, few, many, or a class if the clone is expanded.

V gene	clone size	D gene	J gene	CDR3 DNA	CDR3 protein
TRBV30	many	TRBD1	TRBJ1-2	TGTGCCTGGAGGGCCGCCGGCAGGGGGCGAGTAAACTTC	CAWRAAGRGRVNF
TRBV20-1	many	.	TRBJ2-1	TGCAGTGCTAGAGGGGGTAGCGTCACAGAGCAGTTCTTC	CSARGGSVTEQFF
TRBV6-5	few	TRBD1	TRBJ1-5	TGTGCCAGCAGTTATGCAGGGGGATCTCAGCCCCAGCATTTT	CASSYAGGSQPQHF
TRBV6-5	few	.	TRBJ1-5	TGTGCCAGCAGTTACTCGTCTCGTTTCACATATAGCAATCAGCCCCAGCATTTT	CASSYSSRFTYSNQPQHF
TRBV10-3	few	.	TRBJ2-1	TGTGCCATCAGTGAGTCGGGGAGCTCCTACAATGAGCAGTTCTTC	CAISESGSSYNEQFF
TRBV4-2	few	.	TRBJ1-1	TGTGCCAGCAGCCAAGATCGTCGGGCAGGGAAAGGCACTGAAGCTTTCTTT	CASSQDRRAGKGTEAFF
TRBV11-3	few	.	TRBJ2-7	TGTGCCAGCAGCTTAAGGGGAGAGTACGAGCAGTACTTC	CASSLRGEYEQYF
TRBV7-2	many	.	TRBJ2-4	TGTGCCAGCAGCCCCCCTGGCGGGGCCAAAAACATTCAGTACTTC	CASSPPGGAKNIQYF
TRBV28	many	TRBD2	TRBJ2-1	TGTGCCAGCAGTCCAATAGCGGGAGGGCCGCGCAATGAGCAGTTCTTC	CASSPIAGGPRNEQFF
TRBV11-3	few	.	TRBJ2-7	TGTGCCAGCACCGTAGGGGGAAGAAACTCCTACGAGCAGTACTTC	CASTVGGRNSYEQYF
TRBV15	many	TRBD1	TRBJ2-5	TGTGCCACCAGCCCCATAGGGGACAGACAAGAGACCCAGTACTTC	CATSPIGDRQETQYF
TRBV15	many	.	TRBJ2-4	TGTGCCACGTCAGAAGTTCGGGGGGCCAAAAACATTCAGTACTTC	CATSEVRGAKNIQYF
TRBV5-1	many	.	TRBJ1-1	TGCGCCAGCAGCCCGGGACGGGGGGGCACTGAAGCTTTCTTT	CASSPGRGGTEAFF
TRBV5-1	few	.	TRBJ1-1	TGCGCCAGCAGAACGGGGGAGGCCACTGAAGCTTTCTTT	CASRTGEATEAFF
TRBV19	.	TRBD1	TRBJ2-5	TGTGCCAGTAGTATTTACCGGGACAGCCAAGAGACCCAGTACTTC	CASSIYRDSQETQYF
TRBV27	many	TRBD2	TRBJ2-1	TGTGCCAGCAGTTTATTTTTGACTAGCGGCTACAATGAGCAGTTCTTC	CASSLFLTSGYNEQFF
TRBV7-9	many	TRBD1	TRBJ2-7	TGTGCCAGCAGCTTAGGGCGGGACAGGGGCTACGAGCAGTACTTC	CASSLGRDRGYEQYF
TRBV20-1	few	.	TRBJ2-5	TGCAGTGCTACCCGGGCCCTAGGAGAGACCCAGTACTTC	CSATRALGETQYF
TRBV19	.	.	TRBJ2-3	TGTGCCACCGCCTGGACTAGCACAGATACGCAGTATTTT	CATAWTSTDTQYF
TRBV18	.	TRBD2	TRBJ2-5	TGTGCCAGCTCACAGCTTCCTGGCGGGAGTACACAAGAGACCCAGTACTTC	CASSQLPGGSTQETQYF
TRBV5-1	.	TRBD1	TRBJ1-4	TGCGCCAGCAGCTTGGAAGGACAGGGGGGAAATGAAAAACTGTTTTTT	CASSLEGQGGNEKLFF
TRBV11-3	many	.	TRBJ2-7	TGTGCCAGCAGCTTAGATTTGTCCTACGAGCAGTACTTC	CASSLDLSYEQYF
TRBV12-3/TRBV12-4	many	.	TRBJ1-5	TGTGCCAGCAGTTTATTGGGGCGGAATCAGCCCCAGCATTTT	CASSLLGRNQPQHF
TRBV18	many	.	TRBJ2-7	TGTGCCAGCTCATCCACAAGCGACGAGCAGTACTTC	CASSSTSDEQYF
TRBV28	many	.	TRBJ2-3	TGTGCCAGCAGTTTCCAGGGGAGAGATACGCAGTATTTT	CASSFQGRDTQYF
TRBV12-3/TRBV12-4	medium-sized	.	TRBJ2-1	TGTGCCAGCAGTAGACTCCCGGGACGGAGCCCTTCCTACAATGAGCAGTTCTTC	CASSRLPGRSPSYNEQFF
TRBV12-3/TRBV12-4	.	TRBD2	TRBJ2-5	TGTGCCAGCAGTTCCACGACTAGCGGGAGGGCCGAGACCCAGTACTTC	CASSSTTSGRAETQYF
TRBV2	few	.	TRBJ1-5	TGTGCCAGCAGTCTATTGACGACCAAAGGTCAGCCCCAGCATTTT	CASSLLTTKGQPQHF
TRBV30	many	.	TRBJ2-7	TGTGCCTGGAGTGTATCCTTCTACGAGCAGTACTTC	CAWSVSFYEQYF
TRBV20-1	many	.	TRBJ2-3	TGCAGTGCTGGGGGCGGGAGCACAGATACGCAGTATTTT	CSAGGGSTDTQYF
TRBV30	once	TRBD2	TRBJ2-2	TGTGCCTGGGGGACTGGGACTGGCGGGAGCGGCGAGCTGTTTTTT	CAWGTGTGGSGELFF
TRBV20-1	few	TRBD2	TRBJ2-7	TGCAGTGCCGGGACGGGGGGAACCTACGAGCAGTACTTC	CSAGTGGTYEQYF
TRBV11-2	many	.	TRBJ2-5	TGTGCCAGCAGCTTAGAGTTCCAGGGCCAAGAGACCCAGTACTTC	CASSLEFQGQETQYF
TRBV2	many	.	TRBJ1-2	TGTGCCAGCAGTGAAGCTCGACAGCTCTCCTATGGCTACACCTTC	CASSEARQLSYGYTF
TRBV27	many	.	TRBJ2-5	TGTGCCAGCAGCCGCTTCGAGGTTGGGCAAGAGACCCAGTACTTC	CASSRFEVGQETQYF
TRBV28	few	.	TRBJ2-1	TGTGCCAGCAGTTTCTGGTTTCTAAGCTCCTACAATGAGCAGTTCTTC	CASSFWFLSSYNEQFF
TRBV13	.	TRBD2	TRBJ2-1	TGTGCCAGCAGCCCTCACCCGAGGGACCGACTAGCGCCTTACAATGAGCAGTTCTTC	CASSPHPRDRLAPYNEQFF
TRBV5-1	few	.	TRBJ2-2	TGCGCCAGCAGCTCAACGTCAGGCTACACCGGGGAGCTGTTTTTT	CASSSTSGYTGELFF
TRBV6-5	.	.	TRBJ2-1	TGTGCCAGCAGTTATCCCTTGGACGACCTCAATGAGCAGTTCTTC	CASSYPLDDLNEQFF
TRBV5-4	many	TRBD2	TRBJ2-3	TGTGCCTGCACTAGCGGGGGTACGCAGTATTTT	CACTSGGTQYF
TRBV4-3	few	TRBD2	TRBJ2-1	TGCGCCAGCAGCCAAGAATCCAAAGGACTAGCGCCCTCGGGCAATGAGCAGTTCTTC	CASSQESKGLAPSGNEQFF
TRBV11-2	many	.	TRBJ2-1	TGTGCCAGCAGCTTAAACCCACAAGGGTACTACAATGAGCAGTTCTTC	CASSLNPQGYYNEQFF
TRBV5-1	.	TRBD1	TRBJ2-7	TGCGCCACCGCGACAGGGGAAGGGTACGAGCAGTACTTC	CATATGEGYEQYF
TRBV2	.	TRBD2	TRBJ2-5	TGTGCCAGCAGTGATTGGCTAGCGGGTTCGGAGACCCAGTACTTC	CASSDWLAGSETQYF
TRBV13	many	TRBD1	TRBJ1-1	TGTGCCAGCAGCCCACGACAGGGGAGGATGAACACTGAAGCTTTCTTT	CASSPRQGRMNTEAFF
TRBV11-2	many	.	TRBJ2-7	TGTGCCAGCAGCCCCCTTTCGGGCTACTACGAGCAGTACTTC	CASSPLSGYYEQYF
TRBV12-3/TRBV12-4	few	TRBD1	TRBJ2-7	TGTGCCAGCAGTTTGCTCTGGACAGGGGCCTTGGAGCAGTACTTC	CASSLLWTGALEQYF
TRBV11-2	once	TRBD2	TRBJ2-1	TGTGCCAGCAGCTTACTTCCGGGACTAGCGGGAGTTAATGAGCAGTTCTTC	CASSLLPGLAGVNEQFF
TRBV27	many	TRBD1	TRBJ2-7	TGTGCCAGCAGTCCCAATCCCGGGACAGGAAGCGAGCAGTACTTC	CASSPNPGTGSEQYF
TRBV18	many	.	TRBJ2-2	TGTGCCAGCTCTCGTCTGCGGGGTTCGAACACCGGGGAGCTGTTTTTT	CASSRLRGSNTGELFF
TRBV7-2	few	.	TRBJ1-2	TGTGCCAGCAGCCGCGGTCCGCTCCAGGGGACGTATGGCTACACCTTC	CASSRGPLQGTYGYTF
TRBV12-3/TRBV12-4	many	.	TRBJ2-1	TGTGCCAGCAGTTTTCTTTCCAGAACAGGGTACAATGAGCAGTTCTTC	CASSFLSRTGYNEQFF
TRBV19	many	.	TRBJ1-1	TGTGCCAGTAGTATGGCGGGGAGAGGATCTGAAGCTTTCTTT	CASSMAGRGSEAFF
TRBV11-3	many	TRBD2	TRBJ2-1	TGTGCCAGCAGCTTACCCGGGGGGATAAGGGAGCAGTTCTTC	CASSLPGGIREQFF
TRBV20-1	few	TRBD2	TRBJ2-1	TGCAGTGCTAGAGACGGACTAGCGGGAAGAGATGAGCAGTTCTTC	CSARDGLAGRDEQFF
TRBV28	many	.	TRBJ2-7	TGTGCCAGCAGTCGACTAGGGAATTCCTACGAGCAGTACTTC	CASSRLGNSYEQYF
TRBV5-6	.	.	TRBJ2-3	TGTGCCAGCAGCTTGTTGTCTGAGACTCTCACAGATACGCAGTATTTT	CASSLLSETLTDTQYF
TRBV11-2	.	TRBD2	TRBJ2-2	TGTGCCAGCAGCTTAGTTGTAGCGGGAACCGGGGAGCTGTTTTTT	CASSLVVAGTGELFF
TRBV20-1	few	.	TRBJ1-2	TGCAGTGCTAGAGATCTTAGGGGCGAAGAGGGCTACACCTTC	CSARDLRGEEGYTF